This T cell receptor beta chain was documented in a study of shared clonotypes between healthy human individuals. Study-wide results and limits: Of the naive CD4 clonotypes, around 4.7% were shared across a few donors.

Assay used: immunoSEQ multiplex PCR; TCRdb lists only in-frame clones, some missing. The data show about 640,000 clones, around 72% seen once. In the case of this clone: Its antigen is not identified.

From germline, CDR1 is LNHDA and CDR2 SQIVND (reference sequence). V lost 8 bases to trimming and J lost 0 bases, with 13 bases between them. The CDR3 has 15 residues. This sequence originates from a woman aged 25 to 39 in good health. The V call is TRBV19, the J call TRBJ2-2; D not certain. The material sequenced was memory CD4+ T cells sorted from blood. Subset specified: CD45RA-negative fraction. In DNA, the CDR3 is TGTGCCAGTTCGATCGGACCCCCGAACACCGGGGAGCTGTTTTTT. Translating it yields CASSIGPPNTGELFF.